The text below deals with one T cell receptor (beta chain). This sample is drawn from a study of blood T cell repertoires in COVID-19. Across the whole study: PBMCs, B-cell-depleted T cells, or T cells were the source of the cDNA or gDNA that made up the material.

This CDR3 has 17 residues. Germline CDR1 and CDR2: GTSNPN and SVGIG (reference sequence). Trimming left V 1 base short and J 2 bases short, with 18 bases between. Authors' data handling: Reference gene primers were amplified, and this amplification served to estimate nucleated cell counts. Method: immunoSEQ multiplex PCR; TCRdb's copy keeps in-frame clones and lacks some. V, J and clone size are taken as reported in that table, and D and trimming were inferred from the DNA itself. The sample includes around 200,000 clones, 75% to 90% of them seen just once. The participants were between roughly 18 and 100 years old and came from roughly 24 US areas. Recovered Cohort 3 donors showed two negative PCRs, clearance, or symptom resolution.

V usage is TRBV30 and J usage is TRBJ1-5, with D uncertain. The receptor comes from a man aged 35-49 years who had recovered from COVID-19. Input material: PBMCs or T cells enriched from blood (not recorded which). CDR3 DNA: TGTGCCTGGAGTGAGAAGGTTGGTTTAGGAGGCAATCAGCCCCAGCATTTT. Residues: CAWSEKVGLGGNQPQHF. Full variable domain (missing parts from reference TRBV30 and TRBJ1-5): SQTIHQWPATLVQPVGSPLSLECTVEGTSNPNLYWYRQAAGRGLQLLFYSVGIGQISSEVPQNLSASRPQDRQFILSSKKLLLSDSGFYLCAWSEKVGLGGNQPQHFGDGTRLSIL.